This T cell receptor (beta chain) was found in a study of T-cell reconstitution after alpha-beta-depleted transplantation in children (dated by TCRdb to the mid-2010s). As for the study more broadly: The study quantitatively tracked T-cell immune reconstitution after TCRalphabeta/CD19-depleted allogeneic hematopoietic cell transplantation in children using TCR repertoire profiling. The investigation overall reported the following: Hyperexpanded clone frequencies declined over subsequent months; after one year, T-cell counts and TCRbeta diversity were mostly attributed to newly produced T cells. In some patients, high TCRbeta diversity at day 60 was attributed to recipient T cells and intrathymic progenitors that had survived conditioning. The apparently early recovery of alphabetaT-cell counts about two months after transplant reportedly depended on only several hundred rapidly expanded clones that came from non-depleted graft cells.

Library prep was done by PCR. Sequencing relied on an Illumina HiSeq 2500. Molecular barcoding was employed in the preparation of TCR libraries, with unique molecular identifiers being used to normalize TCRbeta repertoire quantification. Using fastp at Q25 and MiXCR, TCRdb reprocessed the public reads and kept productive beta chains. Every distinct CDR3 protein forms one entry, paired with its most common genes and DNA. The sample table shows approximately 4,600 distinct CDR3 sequences, and 20% to 30% are seen once. Around a third of the sample goes to the ten largest clones. The time point label for this specimen denotes: day 60 (about 2 months) after transplantation. What the treatment or condition label conveys for this sample: allogeneic hematopoietic cell transplantation with graft depleted of TCRalphabeta T cells and CD19 B cells. The children who served as transplant recipients had been given grafts of TCRalphabeta/CD19-depleted allogeneic hematopoietic cells.

With respect to this clonotype: What antigen it recognizes has not been identified. Per-nucleotide qualities are absent, and no much larger clonotype sits a single base away.

The receptor was isolated from a male patient aged 2-15 years who had a stem cell transplant for acute lymphoblastic leukemia, so the T cells may come from the graft donor. The source was PBMCs, mostly from graft donor cells, collected 60 days after TCRalphabeta/CD19-depleted stem cell transplant.

The sequenced DNA: TGTGCCAGCAGCTTATCGAGCGGGGGCACAGATACGCAGTATTTT. It is translated as CASSLSSGGTDTQYF. The rearrangement combines TRBV7-2 with TRBJ2-3; 7 middle bases align to TRBD2. Trimming takes 2 bases off V and 1 base off J; junction bases not matched to a gene: 3. From the germline V gene, CDR1 is SGHTA and CDR2 is FQGNSA. The CDR3 sequence holds 15 residues, the cysteine and phenylalanine included. Left in the record is the CDR3 DNA by itself, 45 bases read in frame from the first base.